This T cell receptor (beta chain) was obtained from a study of blood T cell repertoires in COVID-19. The wider study: PBMCs, B-cell-depleted T cells, or T cells were the source of the cDNA or gDNA that made up the material.

In terms of age and location, participants ranged from roughly 18 to 100 years and lived in 24 US areas. Assignment of participants to cohorts was predicated upon participant-reported clinical history. CDR1 is SGHKS and CDR2 is YYEKEE in the germline V gene (reference sequence). The CDR3 loop spans 15 amino acids. V lost 1 base and J lost 4; bases outside the gene matches: 8. In the source study's methods: The assay estimated nucleated cells by amplifying reference gene primers. Only in-frame clones appear in the TCRdb table, and some are missing; sequencing was by immunoSEQ multiplex PCR. The V and J calls and clone size were taken over from that table, and D and trimming were inferred from the DNA. The table includes about 220,000 clones, 88% detected once.

The sample was PBMCs or T cells enriched from blood (not recorded which). The receptor was isolated from a woman in her forties or fifties with acute COVID-19. V usage is TRBV5-5 and J usage is TRBJ2-7, with 7 bases lining up with TRBD1. The CDR3 DNA follows: TGTGCCAGCAGCTTGTTATCACAGGGGAATTACGAGCAGTACTTC. Its protein is CASSLLSQGNYEQYF.